This T cell receptor gamma chain was obtained from a study of intestinal T cells in coeliac disease (TCRdb year 2020). As for the study more broadly: In the TRG cohort, the mean age of coeliac patients was 15 to 16 years compared with 50 to 65 years for controls, so the coeliac patients were much younger than the controls. In the TCR-delta (TRD) cohort, there were duodenal biopsies from some 10 coeliac disease patients and some 10 non-coeliac controls. A second, larger TCR-gamma (TRG) cohort included duodenal biopsies from approximately 36 coeliac disease patients and 21 non-coeliac controls.

CDR1 and CDR2 are drawn from the germline V gene (reference sequence): GITISATS, ISYDGTV. V has 9 bases trimmed and J has 0 bases trimmed; junction bases matching no gene number 5. The CDR3 covers 12 residues, taking in both the cysteine and the phenylalanine. Just CDR3 DNA is preserved here, 36 bases in frame from base 1. Comment on this clone: Its antigen target is currently unknown. It has no much larger one-base neighbor in the sample; base qualities were not kept.

Genomic DNA was extracted with the QIAamp DNA FFPE tissue kit from ten 5-um FFPE scrolls per case. Fully anonymised formalin-fixed paraffin-embedded duodenal biopsies surplus to diagnostic needs were used to test TCR repertoire-based classification of coeliac disease. Summary of the overall study and its limitations: Of approximately 54 biopsies, around 50 (approximately 94%) were correctly classified by TRG clustering, which had a reported leave-one-out accuracy of roughly 90%. Repeated CDR3 amino acid sequences could not be distinguished from PCR duplicates. The coeliac group and the control group were significantly different in age, but an analysis split by age did not give significant classification. In training, clustering based on TRD kmers put every one of the 22 biopsies in the right class, and the leave-one-out accuracy was reported as 91%. FFPE-derived DNA was found to be relatively degraded, and loss of a proportion of TCR sequences in each sample was likely caused by this degradation.

Receptors were amplified or captured by multiplex PCR. For sequencing, an Ion Torrent PGM was employed. TRG repertoires were amplified from about 200 ng of biopsy DNA with the LymphoTrack kit, in which Illumina adapters are carried by the primers. TRG amplicons were purified using AMPure XP beads, were quantified on a 2100 Bioanalyzer, and were pooled equimolarly. TRG libraries were sequenced on an Ion PGM instrument. The paper's processing steps were these. Reads in which more than 10% of nucleotides fell below the per-patient third-quartile quality score were removed with FastX. Alignment of reads was performed with IMGT/HighV-QUEST so that V, D and J genes were assigned, CDR3 regions were identified and functionality was assessed. After the sequences were translated into amino acids, every sequence predicted to be non-functional was thrown out. CDR3s were split into kmers, with and without positional annotation; kmer frequencies underwent PCA, and samples were clustered using all 1023 combinations of PCs 1-10. Classification was validated by leave-one-out cross-validation, re-optimising parameters on the remaining samples each time. Shannon diversity was calculated using the vegan R package from repeated random subsamples equal to the lowest read count. With CATT, TCRdb called clones again from the public reads; duplicate DNA rows were later joined. The V and J calls and clone size come from TCRdb's table, not from the authors' own analysis. The table for this sample lists 1,000 to 1,500 gamma-chain clones; about 45% of them were counted only once. Of the sample, approximately 14% falls within the top ten clones.

Recombination connected TRGV9 to TRGJ1 or TRGJ2. The sample was a duodenal biopsy. The TCR was taken from a human donor with celiac disease. The DNA reads TGTGCCTTGCCTCCGAATTATTATAAGAAACTCTTT. Translated, it reads CALPPNYYKKLF.